This TCR beta chain was found in a study of blood T cell repertoires in COVID-19. Study background: There were acute and convalescent COVID-19 samples, and they came from the United States, Italy and Spain.

The age range of participants was 18 to 89 years, with residence in about 25 US areas. Here immunoSEQ multiplex PCR was the method, and the copy in TCRdb shows in-frame clones only, minus some. This table holds about 190,000 clones, about 81% found once. CDR3 length: 15 residues. The germline CDR1 and CDR2 sequences are SEHNR and FQNEAQ (reference sequence). Trimming removed 8 bases from V and 5 bases from J; junction bases left unmatched: 6. The V gene is TRBV7-9, the J gene TRBJ1-6; 10 nucleotides agree with TRBD1. The sequence was obtained from a young woman who had recovered from COVID-19. Sequencing was carried out using PBMCs or T cells enriched from blood (not recorded which). The DNA of the CDR3 is TGTGCCAGCTCGCCCGGGACAGGGGATAATTCACCCCTCCACTTT. It yields the protein CASSPGTGDNSPLHF.